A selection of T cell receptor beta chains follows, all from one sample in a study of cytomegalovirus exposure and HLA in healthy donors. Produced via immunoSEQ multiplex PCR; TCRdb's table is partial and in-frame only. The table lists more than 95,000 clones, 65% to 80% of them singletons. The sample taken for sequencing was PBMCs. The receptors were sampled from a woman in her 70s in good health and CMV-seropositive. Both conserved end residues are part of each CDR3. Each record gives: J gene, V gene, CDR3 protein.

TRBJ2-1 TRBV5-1 CASSPGGAKYNEQFF
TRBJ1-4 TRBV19 CASSMYRGLNEKLFF
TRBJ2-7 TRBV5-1 CASRRTYEQYF
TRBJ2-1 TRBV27 CASSLGRGRYNEQFF
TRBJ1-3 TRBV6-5 CASKNSLSGNTIYF
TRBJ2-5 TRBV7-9 CASSLPFGHQETQYF
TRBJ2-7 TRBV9 CASSARGSASYEQYF
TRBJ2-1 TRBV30 CAWSVLADEQFF
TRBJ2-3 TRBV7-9 CASSSWTGSTDTQYF
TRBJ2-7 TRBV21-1 CASSKGPNRLYEQYF
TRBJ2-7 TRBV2 CASSEGQTYEQYF
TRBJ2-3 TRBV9 CASGSGWSSTDTQYF
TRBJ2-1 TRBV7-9 CSSSSDLAGPSNEQFF
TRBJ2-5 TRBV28 CASSLLQGSWETQYF
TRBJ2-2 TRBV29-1 CSVDVGPGELFF
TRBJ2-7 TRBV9 CASSGPGHLYEQYF
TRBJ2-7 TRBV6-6 CASSYSNSNSYEQYF
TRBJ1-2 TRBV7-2 CASSRPLQGAYGYTF
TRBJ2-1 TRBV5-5 CASSLRRLAGGTFREQFF
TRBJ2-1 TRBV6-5 CASSRDSYNEQFF
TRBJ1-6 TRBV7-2 CASSLLFGKTGGNSPLHF
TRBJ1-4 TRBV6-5 CASSYSRQAQNEKLFF